This T cell receptor beta chain is drawn from a study of metastatic and nonmetastatic thyroid tumors. Across the study: Both malignant and benign thyroid patients supplied peripheral blood and tumor or nodule tissue samples, across which the repertoires of these patients were then compared.

This CDR3 contains 13 residues. Trimming shortened V by 4 bases and J by 1 base, and 7 bases separated the two germline ends. CDR1 and CDR2 (germline): MNHEY, SMNVEV (reference sequence). In regard to this clone: Its antigen is currently unknown.

TCRdb reprocessed the PCR reads using MiXCR. The table shows over 30,000 clones, with 15% occurring only once. Prior to thyroid surgery, none of the patients had received any treatment. Study results and caveats: Relative to benign nodules, malignant thyroid tumors were reportedly characterized by significantly elevated TCR beta diversity in blood and tumor.

This TCR derives from a male donor with papillary thyroid cancer or a benign thyroid nodule (not recorded which). Some clones in this sample may be carry-over from other donors' samples. This chain links TRBV27 with TRBJ1-2, with D unresolved. Sequenced material: blood. The CDR3 coding sequence is TGTGCCAGCAGTTACTCAGTTAACTATGGCTACACCTTC. Protein product: CASSYSVNYGYTF.